This TCR beta chain was sequenced for a study of tissue T cells after allogeneic stem cell transplantation. Points from the study as a whole: Across patients, clones rarely overlapped, yet motif clusters were shared tissue-specifically. This small cohort was clinically heterogeneous, and sampling depth was a limitation.

A note on this clone: As yet, its antigen is unknown. Gene names and germline match the mouse. The CDR3 is cut off 1 residue early in the read; its end comes from the germline J gene. Other DNA sequences from this sample encode an identical CDR3 as well.

Generated by immunoSEQ multiplex PCR, the TCRdb table keeps only in-frame clones and is missing some. In the table there are some 3,700 clones, approximately 50% of which are singletons. CDR3 length: 14 residues. With V trimmed by 0 bases and J by 4 bases, 0 bases remained unmatched. Germline lookup yields CDR1 LGHNA and CDR2 YNLKQL (reference sequence). Time point reported: mouse harvest day 7 after allogeneic transplant. The graft held 10^6 splenic CD5+ T cells and 10^7 T-cell-depleted bone marrow cells. This mouse GVHD model was MHC-mismatched B6 to BALB/c, profiled day 7 or 14. The genes are TRBV5 and TRBJ2-1; 7 bases are shared with TRBD2. The sequencing input was gut tissue. The TCR was taken from a female BALB/c mouse given C57BL/6 T cells with graft-versus-host disease after an allogeneic hematopoietic cell transplant. CDR3: CASSQDWGYAEQFF. CDR3 DNA, as far as it was read: TGTGCCAGCAGCCAAGACTGGGGGTATGCTGAGCAGTTC.